This entry features one T cell receptor beta chain sequence. This clone has only one observation. Its antigen specificity is not known. No quality values exist for individual bases; no much larger clone is one base distant. From the germline V gene, CDR1 is SGHDN and CDR2 is FVKESK. Including cysteine and phenylalanine, the CDR3 has 16 amino acids. Only the CDR3 DNA is retained, 48 bases long and in frame from the first base. Trimming removed 0 bases from V and 5 bases from J; the gene matches leave 8 bases unexplained. This sample was included in a study of long-term antiretroviral therapy in people with HIV (dated by TCRdb to 2022 to 2024). Background for the entire study: The earliest samples were collected approximately a decade before the 2015 WHO recommendation for immediate ART, a period when ART was typically delayed until CD4 counts fell. No cross-contamination during QIAcube processing turned up in test extractions that ran a monoclonal T-cell line alongside some 34 polyclonal samples. A total of 192 cryopreserved PBMC samples were contributed to the cohort by 30 adults with confirmed HIV infection, with samples collected serially over a mean of approximately six years (range 1-12). This retrospective serial study examined whether starting ART and sustained HIV suppression were associated with changes in the composition and diversity of the TRB repertoire in peripheral blood. Of the approximately 30 participants with HIV, ten to eleven were female. The full study reports these points: Inferences about post-ART repertoire changes were limited because no data were available on ART adherence, viral resistance or therapy changes. Narrower CDR3 length ranges were observed in HIV repertoires than in controls, and an antigen-experienced repertoire with only a slight naive shift after ART was suggested by the network structure. Unsorted PBMC were profiled instead of sorted CD4+ and CD8+ T cells because pre-ART samples had limited cell numbers. The samples span the years 2004 to 2017, and the ART regimens used may be less effective than current regimens. ART initiation was associated with a significant increase in TRB diversity, but diversity stayed significantly below transplant donor controls even after long-term ART. Limited PBMC availability meant only the TCR beta chain was sequenced, without alpha chain pairing. The repertoire was dominated across all time points by expanded TRB clones identified before ART initiation, although this dominance was seen to fluctuate and to decrease in many PLHIV after ART.

The immunoSEQ hsTCRB v3.0 assay was used at survey level resolution to sequence the TRB variable region. A depth of roughly 35,000-55,000 T-cell genomes per sample was targeted for TRB sequencing. An Illumina MiSeq with a v3 150-cycle kit was used to sequence the pooled TRB libraries. As for the authors' bioinformatics: Repertoire analysis was performed in R inside a reproducible Nextflow workflow that covered QC, data transformation and analysis. Custom analyses were implemented in LymphoSeq2, an R package for AIRR-Seq data exploration. A few samples that yielded fewer than 5000 total TRB sequences were excluded, so that under 200 HIV repertoires were analyzed. Among the roughly 200 retained HIV repertoires, some 60 were collected before ART initiation and 120 to 140 after ART initiation. Repertoires were downsampled to 5000 TRB nucleotide sequences, and summary statistics were averaged over 100 downsampling iterations. The analysis kept only TRB sequences whose CDR3 regions were at least seven amino acids long. A Shannon entropy-derived clonality score and the Gini coefficient were used to measure diversity. In repertoire networks, the top 5000 CDR3 amino acid sequences were linked whenever an edit distance of one separated two sequences. For TRB CDR3 amino acid sequences, GLIPH2 was used to predict antigen specificity groups and MHC restriction. CDR3 amino acid sequences were matched against VDJdb and McPAS-TCR to flag known CMV, EBV, HIV or tissue antigen associations. Pre-ART, post-ART and control groups were compared with Wilcoxon signed-rank tests and Holm-Bonferroni correction. TCRdb mirrors the immuneACCESS table, restricted to in-frame sequences. Some clones are absent from its copies; in checked studies, under half trace to an unresolved V gene, and the reason for the others is unknown. The V and J calls and clone size come from that table; D and trimming were worked out from the DNA. In all, the sample holds around 20,000 clones, and roughly 82% of those were seen once. Roughly 4.2% of the sample goes to the ten largest clones.

Participants were included only if at least one PBMC sample before ART initiation and at least two post-ART samples were available. All participants with HIV were treated in the United States of America. Before DNA extraction, cryopreserved samples of about 1-11 million PBMC were thawed and then washed. At the time of the earliest PBMC sample, participants with HIV were aged between about 20 and 54 years. PBMC samples were contributed by each participant from 1-4 timepoints before ART initiation and 2-8 timepoints after ART initiation, with a median of 7 samples. Serial HIV viral load, CD4+ T-cell count, ART history and demographic data were obtained for every participant. Genomic DNA was extracted from unsorted PBMC with a Qiagen kit on a QIAcube, processed in batches of 12 samples.

The TCR originated in a man aged 30 to 45 with HIV. Rearrangement joined TRBV14 to TRBJ2-7, and 9 junction bases match TRBD2. Sequences were derived from unsorted PBMCs, sampled approximately 5.7 years after starting antiretroviral therapy. The CDR3 here reads CASSQEGSGRVNEQYF. In nucleotide form, the sequence is TGTGCCAGCAGCCAAGAAGGTAGCGGGAGAGTCAACGAGCAGTACTTC.